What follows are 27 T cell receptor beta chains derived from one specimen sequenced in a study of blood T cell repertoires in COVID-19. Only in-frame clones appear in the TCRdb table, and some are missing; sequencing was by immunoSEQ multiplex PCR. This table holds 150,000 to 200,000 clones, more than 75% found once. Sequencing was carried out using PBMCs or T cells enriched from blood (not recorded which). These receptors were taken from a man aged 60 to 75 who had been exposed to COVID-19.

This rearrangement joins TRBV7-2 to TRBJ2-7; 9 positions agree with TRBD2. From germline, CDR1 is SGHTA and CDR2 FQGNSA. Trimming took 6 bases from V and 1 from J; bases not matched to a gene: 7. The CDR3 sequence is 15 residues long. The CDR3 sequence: CASSPLAGSSYEQYF. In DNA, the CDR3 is TGTGCCAGCAGTCCTCTAGCGGGATCTTCCTACGAGCAGTACTTC. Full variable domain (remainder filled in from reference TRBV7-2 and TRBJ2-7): GAGVSQSPSNKVTEKGKDVELRCDPISGHTALYWYRQSLGQGLEFLIYFQGNSAPDKSGLPSDRFSAERTGGSVSTLTIQRTQQEDSAVYLCASSPLAGSSYEQYFGPGTRLTVT.

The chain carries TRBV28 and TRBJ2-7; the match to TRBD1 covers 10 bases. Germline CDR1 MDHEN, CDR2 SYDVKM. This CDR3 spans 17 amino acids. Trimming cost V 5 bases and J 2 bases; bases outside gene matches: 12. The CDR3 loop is CASSRAKDRGFPYEQYF. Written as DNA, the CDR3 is TGTGCCAGCAGTCGGGCAAAGGACAGGGGGTTTCCCTACGAGCAGTACTTC.

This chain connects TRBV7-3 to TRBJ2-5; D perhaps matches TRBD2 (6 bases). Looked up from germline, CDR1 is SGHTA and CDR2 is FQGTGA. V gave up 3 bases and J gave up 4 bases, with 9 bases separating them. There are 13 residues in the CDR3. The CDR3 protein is CASSFGGVETQYF. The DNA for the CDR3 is TGTGCCAGCAGCTTCGGCGGGGTAGAGACCCAGTACTTC. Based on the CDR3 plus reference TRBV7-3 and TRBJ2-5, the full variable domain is GAGVSQTPSNKVTEKGKYVELRCDPISGHTALYWYRQSLGQGPEFLIYFQGTGAADDSGLPNDRFFAVRPEGSVSTLKIQRTERGDSAVYLCASSFGGVETQYFGPGTRLLVL.

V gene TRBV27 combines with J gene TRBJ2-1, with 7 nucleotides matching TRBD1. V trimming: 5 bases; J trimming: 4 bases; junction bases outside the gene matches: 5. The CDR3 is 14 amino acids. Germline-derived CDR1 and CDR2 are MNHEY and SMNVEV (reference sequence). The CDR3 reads CASSLMTGYNEQFF. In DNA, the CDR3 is TGTGCCAGCAGTCTAATGACAGGGTACAATGAGCAGTTCTTC.

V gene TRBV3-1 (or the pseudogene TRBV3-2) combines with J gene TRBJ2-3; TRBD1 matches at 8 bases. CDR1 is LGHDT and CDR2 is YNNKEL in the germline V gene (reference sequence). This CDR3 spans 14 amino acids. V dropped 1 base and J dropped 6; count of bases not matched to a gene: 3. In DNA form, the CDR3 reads TGTGCCAGCAGCCAAGGACAGGGGTCGGATACGCAGTATTTT. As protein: CASSQGQGSDTQYF.

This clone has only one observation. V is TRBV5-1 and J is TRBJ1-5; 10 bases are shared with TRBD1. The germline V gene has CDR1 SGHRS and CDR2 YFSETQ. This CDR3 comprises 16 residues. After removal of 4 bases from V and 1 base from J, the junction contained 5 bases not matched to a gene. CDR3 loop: CASSPGQGSSNQPQHF. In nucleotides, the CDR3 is TGCGCCAGCAGCCCGGGACAGGGGTCAAGCAATCAGCCCCAGCATTTT.

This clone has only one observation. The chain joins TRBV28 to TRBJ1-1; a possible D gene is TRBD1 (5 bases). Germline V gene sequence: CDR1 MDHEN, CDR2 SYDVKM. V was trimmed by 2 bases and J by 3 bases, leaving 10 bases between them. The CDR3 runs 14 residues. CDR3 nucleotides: TGTGCCAGCAGTTTACTACGGGGGGACACTGAAGCTTTCTTT. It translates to CASSLLRGDTEAFF.

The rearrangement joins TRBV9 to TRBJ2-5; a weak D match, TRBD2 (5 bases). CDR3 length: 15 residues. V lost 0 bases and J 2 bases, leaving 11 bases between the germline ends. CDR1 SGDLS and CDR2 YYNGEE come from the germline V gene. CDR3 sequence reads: CASSVVASQQETQYF. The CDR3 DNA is TGTGCCAGCAGCGTAGTTGCTAGCCAACAAGAGACCCAGTACTTC.

The CDR3 region has the DNA TGCGCCAGCAGAGGACAGGGGAACACCGGGGAGCTGTTTTTT. Amino acid sequence: CASRGQGNTGELFF. The chain carries TRBV10-2 and TRBJ2-2; 8 bases fit TRBD1. CDR1 and CDR2 from the germline V gene are WSHSY and SAAADI. V was pared by 6 bases and J by 1 base, with 1 base of the junction left unmatched. The length of the CDR3 is 14 residues.

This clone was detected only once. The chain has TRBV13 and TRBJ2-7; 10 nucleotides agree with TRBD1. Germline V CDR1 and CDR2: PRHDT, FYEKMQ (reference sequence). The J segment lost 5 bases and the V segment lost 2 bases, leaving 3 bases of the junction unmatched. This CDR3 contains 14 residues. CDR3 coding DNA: TGTGCCAGCAGCTTACCCGGGACAGGGGACGAGCAGTACTTC. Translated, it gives CASSLPGTGDEQYF.

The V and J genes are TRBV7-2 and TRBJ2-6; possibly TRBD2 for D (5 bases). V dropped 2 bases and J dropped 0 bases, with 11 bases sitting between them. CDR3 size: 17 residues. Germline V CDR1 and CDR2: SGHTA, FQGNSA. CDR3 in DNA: TGTGCCAGCAGCTTATTCGGGATTTTCTCTGGGGCCAACGTCCTGACTTTC. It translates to CASSLFGIFSGANVLTF.

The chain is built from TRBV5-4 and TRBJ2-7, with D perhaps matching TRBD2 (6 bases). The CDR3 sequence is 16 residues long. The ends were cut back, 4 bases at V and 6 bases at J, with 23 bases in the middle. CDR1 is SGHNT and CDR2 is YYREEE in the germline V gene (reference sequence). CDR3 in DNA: TGTGCCAGCAGCCCGGAGGGGAGCCGCCATACTAGCGAGCAGTACTTC. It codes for CASSPEGSRHTSEQYF.

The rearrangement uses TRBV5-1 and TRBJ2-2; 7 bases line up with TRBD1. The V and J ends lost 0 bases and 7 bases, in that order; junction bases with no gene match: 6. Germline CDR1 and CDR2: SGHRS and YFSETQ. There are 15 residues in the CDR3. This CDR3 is CASSLDRGQGGELFF. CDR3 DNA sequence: TGCGCCAGCAGCTTGGATAGGGGGCAAGGCGGGGAGCTGTTTTTT.

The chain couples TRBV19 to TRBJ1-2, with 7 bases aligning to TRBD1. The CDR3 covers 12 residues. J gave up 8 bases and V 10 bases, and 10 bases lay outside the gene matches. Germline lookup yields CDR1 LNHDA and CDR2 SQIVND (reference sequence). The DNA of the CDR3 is TGTGCCACCAGACAGGGTGAGGGGGGCTACACCTTC. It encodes CATRQGEGGYTF.

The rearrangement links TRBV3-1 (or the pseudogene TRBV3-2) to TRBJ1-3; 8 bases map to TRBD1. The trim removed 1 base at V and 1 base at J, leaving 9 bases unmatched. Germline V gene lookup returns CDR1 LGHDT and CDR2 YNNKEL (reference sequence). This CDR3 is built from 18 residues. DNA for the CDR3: TGTGCCAGCAGCCAAGTACTACAGGGGGAACATTCTGGAAACACCATATATTTT. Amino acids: CASSQVLQGEHSGNTIYF.

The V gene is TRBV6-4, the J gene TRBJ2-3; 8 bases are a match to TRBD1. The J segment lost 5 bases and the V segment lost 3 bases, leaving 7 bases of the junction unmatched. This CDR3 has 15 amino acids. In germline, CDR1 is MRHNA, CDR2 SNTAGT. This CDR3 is CASSEQGVPGDTQYF. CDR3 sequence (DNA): TGTGCCAGCAGTGAACAGGGGGTCCCTGGAGATACGCAGTATTTT.

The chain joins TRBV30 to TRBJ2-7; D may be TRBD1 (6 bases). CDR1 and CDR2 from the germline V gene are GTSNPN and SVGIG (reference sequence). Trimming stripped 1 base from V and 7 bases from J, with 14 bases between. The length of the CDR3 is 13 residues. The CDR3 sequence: CAWSGGRDIEQYF. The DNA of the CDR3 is TGTGCCTGGAGTGGGGGACGGGACATTGAGCAGTACTTC.

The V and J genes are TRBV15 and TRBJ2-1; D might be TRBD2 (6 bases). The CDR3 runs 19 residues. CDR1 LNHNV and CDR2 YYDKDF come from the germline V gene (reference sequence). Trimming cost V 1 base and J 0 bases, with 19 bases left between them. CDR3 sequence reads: CATSRVPVAGLSSYNEQFF. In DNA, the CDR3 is TGTGCCACCAGCAGAGTTCCGGTCGCGGGACTCAGCTCCTACAATGAGCAGTTCTTC.

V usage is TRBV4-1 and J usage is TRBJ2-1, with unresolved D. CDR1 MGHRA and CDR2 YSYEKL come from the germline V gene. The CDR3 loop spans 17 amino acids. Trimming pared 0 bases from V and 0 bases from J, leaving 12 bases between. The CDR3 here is CASSQEPLAFSYNEQFF. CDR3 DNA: TGCGCCAGCAGCCAAGAGCCCCTGGCTTTCTCCTACAATGAGCAGTTCTTC.

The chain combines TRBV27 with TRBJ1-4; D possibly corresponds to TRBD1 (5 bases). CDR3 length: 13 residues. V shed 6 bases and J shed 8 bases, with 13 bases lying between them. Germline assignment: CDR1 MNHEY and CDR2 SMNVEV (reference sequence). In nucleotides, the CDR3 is TGTGCCAGCAGACCTACAGGAAGCGAAAAACTGTTTTTT. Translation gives CASRPTGSEKLFF.

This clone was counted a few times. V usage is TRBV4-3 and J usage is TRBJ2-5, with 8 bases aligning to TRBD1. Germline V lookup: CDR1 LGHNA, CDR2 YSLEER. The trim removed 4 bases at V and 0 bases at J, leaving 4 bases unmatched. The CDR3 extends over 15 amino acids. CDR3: CASSPGQADQETQYF. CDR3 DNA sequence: TGCGCCAGCAGCCCGGGACAGGCGGACCAAGAGACCCAGTACTTC.

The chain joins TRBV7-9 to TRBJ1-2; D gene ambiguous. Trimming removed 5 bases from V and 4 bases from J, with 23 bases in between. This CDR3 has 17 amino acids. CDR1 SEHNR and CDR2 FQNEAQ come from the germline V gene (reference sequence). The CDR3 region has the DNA TGTGCCAGCAGCGCGAAACGAGGGCAGAGCACCCTCTATGGCTACACCTTC. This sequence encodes CASSAKRGQSTLYGYTF.

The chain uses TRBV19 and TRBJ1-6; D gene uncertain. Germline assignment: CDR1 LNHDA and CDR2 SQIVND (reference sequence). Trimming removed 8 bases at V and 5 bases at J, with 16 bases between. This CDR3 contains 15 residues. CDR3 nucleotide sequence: TGTGCCAGTTCTATTGAGAGTGAAGATAATTCACCCCTCCACTTT. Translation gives CASSIESEDNSPLHF.

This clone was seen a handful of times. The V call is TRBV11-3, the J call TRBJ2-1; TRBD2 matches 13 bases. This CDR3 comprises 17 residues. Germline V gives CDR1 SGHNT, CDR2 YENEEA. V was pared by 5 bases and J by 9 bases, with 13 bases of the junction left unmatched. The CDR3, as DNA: TGTGCCAGCAGCCCCCTACCGGGACTAGCGGGATCGGGTGAGCAGTTCTTC. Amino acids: CASSPLPGLAGSGEQFF.

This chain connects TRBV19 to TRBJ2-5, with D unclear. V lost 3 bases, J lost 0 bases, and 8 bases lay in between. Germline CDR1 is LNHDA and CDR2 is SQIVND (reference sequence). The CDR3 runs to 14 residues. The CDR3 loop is CASSIRHNQETQYF. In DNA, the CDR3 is TGTGCCAGTAGTATTCGACACAACCAAGAGACCCAGTACTTC.

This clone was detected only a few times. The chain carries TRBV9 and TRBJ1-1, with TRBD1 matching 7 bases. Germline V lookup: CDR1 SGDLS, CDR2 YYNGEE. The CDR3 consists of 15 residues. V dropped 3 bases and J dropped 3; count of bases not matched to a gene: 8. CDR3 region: CASSALSTGDTEAFF. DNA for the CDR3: TGTGCCAGCAGCGCCCTTAGTACAGGGGACACTGAAGCTTTCTTT.

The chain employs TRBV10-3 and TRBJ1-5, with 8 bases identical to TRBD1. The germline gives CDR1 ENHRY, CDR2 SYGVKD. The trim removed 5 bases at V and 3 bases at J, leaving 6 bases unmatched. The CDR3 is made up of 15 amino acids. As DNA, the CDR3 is TGTGCCATCAGTTGGACAGGGAAGGCCAATCAGCCCCAGCATTTT. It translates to CAISWTGKANQPQHF.